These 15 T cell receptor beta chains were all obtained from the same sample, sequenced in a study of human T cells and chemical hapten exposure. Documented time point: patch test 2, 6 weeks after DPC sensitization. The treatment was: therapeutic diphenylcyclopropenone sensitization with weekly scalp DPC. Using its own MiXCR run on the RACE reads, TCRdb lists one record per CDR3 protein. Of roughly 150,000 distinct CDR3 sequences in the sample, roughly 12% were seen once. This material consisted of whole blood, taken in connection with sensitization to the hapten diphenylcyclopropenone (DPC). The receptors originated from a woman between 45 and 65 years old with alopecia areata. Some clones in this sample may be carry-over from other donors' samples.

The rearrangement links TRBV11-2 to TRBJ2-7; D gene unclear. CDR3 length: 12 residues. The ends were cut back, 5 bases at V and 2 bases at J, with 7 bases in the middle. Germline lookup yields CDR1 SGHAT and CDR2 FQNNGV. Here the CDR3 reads CASSPDPYEQYF. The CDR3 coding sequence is TGTGCCAGCAGCCCGGACCCCTACGAGCAGTACTTC.

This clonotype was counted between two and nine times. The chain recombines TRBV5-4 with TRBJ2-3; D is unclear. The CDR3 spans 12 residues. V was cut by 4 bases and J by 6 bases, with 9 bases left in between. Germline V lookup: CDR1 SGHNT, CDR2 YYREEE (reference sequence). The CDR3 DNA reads TGTGCCAGCAGCGCTACTGGCGATACGCAGTATTTT. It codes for CASSATGDTQYF.

The CDR3 DNA follows: TGCAGTGCTAGAGATGCTAACGGGCTGTCCTACGAGCAGTACTTC. It is translated as CSARDANGLSYEQYF. The gene calls are TRBV20-1 and TRBJ2-7; D ambiguous. There are 15 residues in the CDR3. The germline V gene has CDR1 DFQATT and CDR2 SNEGSKA (reference sequence). V was cut by 0 bases and J by 1 base, with 13 bases left in between.

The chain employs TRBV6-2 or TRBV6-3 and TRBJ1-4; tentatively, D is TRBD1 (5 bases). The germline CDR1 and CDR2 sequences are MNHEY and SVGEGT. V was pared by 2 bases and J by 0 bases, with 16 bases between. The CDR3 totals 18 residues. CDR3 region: CASSYVRVNTATNEKLFF. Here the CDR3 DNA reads TGTGCCAGCAGTTACGTCAGGGTAAATACGGCAACTAATGAAAAACTGTTTTTT.

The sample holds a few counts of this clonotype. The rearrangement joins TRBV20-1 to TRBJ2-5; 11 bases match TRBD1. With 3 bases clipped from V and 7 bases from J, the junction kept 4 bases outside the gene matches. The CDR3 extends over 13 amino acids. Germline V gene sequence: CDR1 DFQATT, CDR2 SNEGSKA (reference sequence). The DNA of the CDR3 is TGCAGTGCTAGTCGGGACAGGGGGAGGACCCAGTACTTC. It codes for CSASRDRGRTQYF.

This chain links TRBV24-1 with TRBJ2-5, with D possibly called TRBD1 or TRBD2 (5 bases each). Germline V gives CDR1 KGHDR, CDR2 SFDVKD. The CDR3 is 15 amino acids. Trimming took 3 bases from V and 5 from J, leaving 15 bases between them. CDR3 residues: CATSDLTKEGETQYF. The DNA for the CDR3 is TGTGCCACCAGTGATCTGACTAAAGAGGGGGAGACCCAGTACTTC.

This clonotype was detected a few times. The CDR3 coding sequence is TGTGCCAGCAGTCCCAGGATAGCGGGAGGAGGCAATGAGCAGTTCTTC. Its translation is CASSPRIAGGGNEQFF. V usage is TRBV27 and J usage is TRBJ2-1; the match to TRBD2 covers 10 bases. The germline V gene encodes CDR1 MNHEY and CDR2 SMNVEV (reference sequence). This CDR3 is built from 16 residues. Germline trimming cut 5 bases from V and 6 bases from J; bases unmatched to any gene: 10.

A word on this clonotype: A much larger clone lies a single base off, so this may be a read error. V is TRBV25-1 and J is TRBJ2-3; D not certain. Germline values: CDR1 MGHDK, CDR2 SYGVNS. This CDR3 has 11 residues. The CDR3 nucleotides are TGTGCCAGCAGTGTTACAGATACGCAGTGTTTT. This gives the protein CASSVTDTQCF.

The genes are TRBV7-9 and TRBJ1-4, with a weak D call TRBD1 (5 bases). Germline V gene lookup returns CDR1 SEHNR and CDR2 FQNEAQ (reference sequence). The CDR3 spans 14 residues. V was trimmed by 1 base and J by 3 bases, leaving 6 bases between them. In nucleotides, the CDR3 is TGTGCCAGCAGCTTAGAGACAGCTAATGAAAAACTGTTTTTT. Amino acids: CASSLETANEKLFF.

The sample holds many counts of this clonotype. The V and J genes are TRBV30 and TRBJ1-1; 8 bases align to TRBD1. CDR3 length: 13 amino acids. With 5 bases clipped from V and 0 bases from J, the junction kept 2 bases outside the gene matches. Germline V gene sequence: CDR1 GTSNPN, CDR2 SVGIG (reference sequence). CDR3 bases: TGTGCCTGGGGACAGGGAGTGAACACTGAAGCTTTCTTT. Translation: CAWGQGVNTEAFF.

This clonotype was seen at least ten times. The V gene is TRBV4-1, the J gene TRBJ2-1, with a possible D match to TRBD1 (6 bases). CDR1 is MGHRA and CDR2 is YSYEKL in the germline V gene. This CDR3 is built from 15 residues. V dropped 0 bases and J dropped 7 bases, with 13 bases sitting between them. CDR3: CASSQEGAFRNEQFF. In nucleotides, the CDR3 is TGCGCCAGCAGCCAAGAGGGGGCTTTTCGTAATGAGCAGTTCTTC.

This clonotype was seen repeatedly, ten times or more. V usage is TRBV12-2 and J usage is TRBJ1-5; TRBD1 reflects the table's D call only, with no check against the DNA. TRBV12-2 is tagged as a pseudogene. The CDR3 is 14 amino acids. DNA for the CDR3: TGTGCAAGTCGCTTAGTACCCCGGGACATTCCCCAGCATTTT. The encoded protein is CASRLVPRDIPQHF.

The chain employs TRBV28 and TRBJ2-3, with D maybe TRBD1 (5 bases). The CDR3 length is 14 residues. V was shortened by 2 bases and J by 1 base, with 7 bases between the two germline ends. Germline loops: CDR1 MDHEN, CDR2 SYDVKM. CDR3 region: CASSLGARTDTQYF. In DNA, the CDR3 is TGTGCCAGCAGTTTAGGGGCCCGCACAGATACGCAGTATTTT.

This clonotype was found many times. The CDR3 here is CASSQWSEGEQFF. The CDR3 coding sequence is TGTGCCAGCAGCCAATGGTCGGAGGGTGAGCAGTTCTTC. The V call is TRBV3-1, the J call TRBJ2-1; a weak D match, TRBD2 (6 bases). The V and J ends lost 2 bases and 9 bases respectively, with 11 bases between them. From germline, CDR1 is LGHDT and CDR2 YNNKEL (reference sequence). CDR3 length equals 13 residues.

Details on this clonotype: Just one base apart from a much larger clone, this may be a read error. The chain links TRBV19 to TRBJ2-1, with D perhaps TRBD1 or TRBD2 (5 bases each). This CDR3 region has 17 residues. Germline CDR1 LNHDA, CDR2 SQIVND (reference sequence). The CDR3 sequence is CPSSSSLGESSYNEQFF. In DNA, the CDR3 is TGTCCCAGTAGTAGCTCCCTGGGGGAAAGCTCCTACAATGAGCAGTTCTTC.